The clone carrying this T cell receptor beta chain was counted ten times or more. Its cognate antigen is unknown. These data belong to a study of CD8 T cells in ankylosing spondylitis. General study points: Disease-associated clones were CD8+ and fairly uncommon in peripheral blood. Researchers reportedly found disease-linked clones significantly enriched in matched ankylosing spondylitis synovial fluid. Characteristic, it appeared, of ankylosing spondylitis blood was a TCR beta motif of roughly eight highly homologous variants.

Germline V gene data show CDR1 as SGHRS and CDR2 as YFSETQ. The CDR3 runs 14 residues. The V gene lost 4 bases and the J gene lost 3 bases, with 10 bases spanning the gap. Generation of TCR beta libraries employed quantitative 5'-RACE incorporating molecular barcodes. TCRdb reanalysed the 5' RACE reads using MiXCR and keeps one entry per CDR3 protein. The table has some 140,000 distinct CDR3 sequences, 6% to 8% seen once. The source of this sequence is a female donor with ankylosing spondylitis or in good health (not recorded which). The chain couples TRBV5-1 to TRBJ2-2, with unresolved D. Sequenced input: blood, either unsorted or a sorted T cell fraction (not recorded which). CDR3 DNA sequence: TGCGCCAGCAGCCGAGTGGTGGACACCGGGGAGCTGTTTTTT. This translates into CASSRVVDTGELFF.